Here is one T cell receptor beta chain with its context. This sample was included in a study of T cell responses to AZD1222 COVID-19 vaccine. Sequenced by immunoSEQ multiplex PCR; TCRdb stores in-frame clones only, minus some. The sample contains tens of thousands of clones, about 90% of which appear only once. This clonotype originated in an adult in good health. The sample consisted of peripheral blood, taken on day 0 of MenACWY control vaccination.

The chain's CDR3 is CAWSRGGNEQYF. The CDR3 region has the DNA TGTGCCTGGAGCCGGGGAGGGAACGAGCAGTACTTC. The gene calls are TRBV30 and TRBJ2-7; 7 nucleotides agree with TRBD2. This CDR3 spans 12 amino acids. Unmatched junction bases numbered 4, after V lost 3 bases and J lost 5 bases. Germline loops: CDR1 GTSNPN, CDR2 SVGIG (reference sequence). The full variable domain, its missing parts supplied by reference TRBV30 and TRBJ2-7, is SQTIHQWPATLVQPVGSPLSLECTVEGTSNPNLYWYRQAAGRGLQLLFYSVGIGQISSEVPQNLSASRPQDRQFILSSKKLLLSDSGFYLCAWSRGGNEQYFGPGTRLTVT.